The entry below gives a single T cell receptor (beta chain) sequence along with its context. In the original workflow: Amplification of reference gene primers provided the estimated nucleated cell counts. Some clones are missing from TCRdb's copy, which holds only in-frame ones; the method was immunoSEQ multiplex PCR. V and J calls and clone size are copied from that table; D and trimming were computed from the DNA. The sample gives about 190,000 clones, around 85% of which show up once; 13% is in the top ten. The CDR3 loop spans 14 amino acids. Germline V gene data show CDR1 as MNHEY and CDR2 as SVGAGI. V was clipped by 5 bases and J by 2 bases; unmatched bases: 5. These data come from a study of blood T cell repertoires in COVID-19. Study information: Both acute and convalescent COVID-19 samples were obtained from the United States, Italy and Spain. PBMCs, B-cell-depleted T cells, or T cells provided the cDNA or gDNA that made up the material.

This rearrangement joins TRBV6-5 to TRBJ1-2; 7 bases are shared with TRBD1. This clonotype originated in a man in his forties or fifties who had recovered from COVID-19. The sequencing input was peripheral blood. Written as DNA, the CDR3 is TGTGCCAGCAGTATAGACAGGGCCAACTATGGCTACACCTTC. This translates into CASSIDRANYGYTF.